This entry concerns a single T cell receptor (beta chain). Its antigen is not known. MiXCR, run by TCRdb on the reads, gives a single entry per CDR3 protein. In the table there are approximately 600,000 distinct CDR3 sequences, around 40% of which are singletons. This sample stems from a study of T cell repertoires in cytomegalovirus infection. Broader study findings: The study identified carriers of CMV plus the relevant HLA from cumulative public TCR beta family frequency. HLA-C-restricted CMV-specific TCR beta clonotypes prevailed in the ex vivo response.

CDR3 size: 16 residues. With 0 bases clipped from V and 5 bases from J, the junction kept 6 bases outside the gene matches. Looked up from germline, CDR1 is MNHNY and CDR2 is SVGAGI (reference sequence). The source of this sequence is a human donor in good health (CMV status not recorded). Some clones in this sample may be carry-over from other donors' samples. Sample: cultured PBMCs, taken from culture after CMV antigen stimulation. V is TRBV6-6 and J is TRBJ1-4; 7 bases agree with TRBD1. The CDR3 DNA is TGTGCCAGCAGTTACTCAGACAGGGACCCCAATGAAAAACTGTTTTTT. Its protein is CASSYSDRDPNEKLFF.